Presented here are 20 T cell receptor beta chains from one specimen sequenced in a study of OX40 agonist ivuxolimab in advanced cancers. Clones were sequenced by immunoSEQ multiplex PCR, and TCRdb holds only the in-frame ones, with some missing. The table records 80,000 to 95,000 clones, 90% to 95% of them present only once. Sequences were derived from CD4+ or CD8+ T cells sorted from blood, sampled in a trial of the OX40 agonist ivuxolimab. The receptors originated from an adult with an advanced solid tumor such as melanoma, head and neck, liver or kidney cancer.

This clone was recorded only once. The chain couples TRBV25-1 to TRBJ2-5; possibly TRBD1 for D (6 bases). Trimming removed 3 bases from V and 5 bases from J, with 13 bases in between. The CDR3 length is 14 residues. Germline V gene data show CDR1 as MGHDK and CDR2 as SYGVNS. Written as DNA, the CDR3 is TGTGCCAGCAGTGATCGCCAGGGGTACGAGACCCAGTACTTC. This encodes CASSDRQGYETQYF. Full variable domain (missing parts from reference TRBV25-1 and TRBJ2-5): EADIYQTPRYLVIGTGKKITLECSQTMGHDKMYWYQQDPGMELHLIHYSYGVNSTEKGDLSSESTVSRIRTEHFPLTLESARPSHTSQYLCASSDRQGYETQYFGPGTRLLVL.

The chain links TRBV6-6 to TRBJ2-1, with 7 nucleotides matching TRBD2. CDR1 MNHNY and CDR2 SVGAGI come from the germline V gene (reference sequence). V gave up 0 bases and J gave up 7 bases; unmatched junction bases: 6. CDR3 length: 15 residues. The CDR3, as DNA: TGTGCCAGCAGTTACTCCGGGACTATGAGAAATGAGCAGTTCTTC. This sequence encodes CASSYSGTMRNEQFF.

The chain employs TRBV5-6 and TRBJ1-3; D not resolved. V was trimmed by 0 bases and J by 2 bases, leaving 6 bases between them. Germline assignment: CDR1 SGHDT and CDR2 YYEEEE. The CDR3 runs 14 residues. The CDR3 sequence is CASSLVGTGNTIYF. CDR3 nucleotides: TGTGCCAGCAGCTTGGTGGGAACTGGAAACACCATATATTTT.

DNA of the CDR3: TGTGCCAGCAGCTTGGTGGCTAGCGGGACAATCTACAATGAGCAGTTCTTC. This encodes CASSLVASGTIYNEQFF. V gene TRBV7-2 combines with J gene TRBJ2-1; 9 bases map to TRBD2. Germline V CDR1 and CDR2: SGHTA, FQGNSA. V lost 3 bases to trimming and J lost 3 bases; unmatched junction nucleotides: 9. The CDR3 contains 17 residues.

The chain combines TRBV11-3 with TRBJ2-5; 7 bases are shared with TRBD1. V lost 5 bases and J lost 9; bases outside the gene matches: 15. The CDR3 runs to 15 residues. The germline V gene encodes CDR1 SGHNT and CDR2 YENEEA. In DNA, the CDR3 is TGTGCCAGCAGCATGGGACAGCGCACGCAGGAGTCCCAGTACTTC. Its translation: CASSMGQRTQESQYF.

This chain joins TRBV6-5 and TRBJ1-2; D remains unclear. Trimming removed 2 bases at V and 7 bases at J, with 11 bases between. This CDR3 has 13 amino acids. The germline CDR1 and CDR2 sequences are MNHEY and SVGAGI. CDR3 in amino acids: CASSYVPRGGYTF. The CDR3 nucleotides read TGTGCCAGCAGTTACGTCCCACGGGGTGGCTACACCTTC.

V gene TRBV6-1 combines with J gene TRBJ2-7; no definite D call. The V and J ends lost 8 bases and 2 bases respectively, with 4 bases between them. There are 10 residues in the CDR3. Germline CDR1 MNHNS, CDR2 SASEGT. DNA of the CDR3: TGTGCCAGCGGCACCTACGAGCAGTACTTC. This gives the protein CASGTYEQYF.

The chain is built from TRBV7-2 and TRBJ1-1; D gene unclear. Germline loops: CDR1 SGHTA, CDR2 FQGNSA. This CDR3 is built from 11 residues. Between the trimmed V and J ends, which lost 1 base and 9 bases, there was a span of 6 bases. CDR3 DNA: TGTGCCAGCAGCTTAGAAGGGAAAGCTTTCTTT. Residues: CASSLEGKAFF. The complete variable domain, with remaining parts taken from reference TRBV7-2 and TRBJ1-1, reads GAGVSQSPSNKVTEKGKDVELRCDPISGHTALYWYRQSLGQGLEFLIYFQGNSAPDKSGLPSDRFSAERTGGSVSTLTIQRTQQEDSAVYLCASSLEGKAFFGQGTRLTVV.

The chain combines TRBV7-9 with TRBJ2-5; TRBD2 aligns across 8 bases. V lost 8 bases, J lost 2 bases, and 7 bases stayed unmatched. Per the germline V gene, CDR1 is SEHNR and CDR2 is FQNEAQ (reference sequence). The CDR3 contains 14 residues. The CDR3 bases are TGTGCCAGCGGATTAGCGGGGTGGCAAGAGACCCAGTACTTC. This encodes CASGLAGWQETQYF.

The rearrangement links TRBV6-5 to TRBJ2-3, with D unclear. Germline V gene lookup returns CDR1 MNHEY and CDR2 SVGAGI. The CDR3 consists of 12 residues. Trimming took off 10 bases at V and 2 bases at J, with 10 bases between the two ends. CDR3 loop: CATSSSTDTQYF. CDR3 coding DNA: TGTGCCACCTCTTCCTCCACAGATACGCAGTATTTT.

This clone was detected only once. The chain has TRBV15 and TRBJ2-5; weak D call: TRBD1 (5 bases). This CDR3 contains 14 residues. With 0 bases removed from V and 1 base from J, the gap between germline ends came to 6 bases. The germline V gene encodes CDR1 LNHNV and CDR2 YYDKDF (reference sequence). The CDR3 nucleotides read TGTGCCACCAGCAGAGAACAGGCCCAAGAGACCCAGTACTTC. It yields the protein CATSREQAQETQYF.

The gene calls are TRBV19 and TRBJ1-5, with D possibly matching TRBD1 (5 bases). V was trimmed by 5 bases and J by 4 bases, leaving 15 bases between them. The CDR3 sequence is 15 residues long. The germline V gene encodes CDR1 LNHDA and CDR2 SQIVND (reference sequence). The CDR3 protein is CASSSPQGSNQPQHF. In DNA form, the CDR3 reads TGTGCCAGTAGTTCCCCGCAGGGCTCGAATCAGCCCCAGCATTTT. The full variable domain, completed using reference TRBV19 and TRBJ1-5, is DGGITQSPKYLFRKEGQNVTLSCEQNLNHDAMYWYRQDPGQGLRLIYYSQIVNDFQKGDIAEGYSVSREKKESFPLTVTSAQKNPTAFYLCASSSPQGSNQPQHFGDGTRLSIL.

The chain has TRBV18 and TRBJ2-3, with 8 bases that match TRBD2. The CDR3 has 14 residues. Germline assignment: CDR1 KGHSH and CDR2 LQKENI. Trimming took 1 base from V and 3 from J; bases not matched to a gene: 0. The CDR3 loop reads CASSPLAGTDTQYF. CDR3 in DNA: TGTGCCAGCTCACCACTAGCGGGAACAGATACGCAGTATTTT.

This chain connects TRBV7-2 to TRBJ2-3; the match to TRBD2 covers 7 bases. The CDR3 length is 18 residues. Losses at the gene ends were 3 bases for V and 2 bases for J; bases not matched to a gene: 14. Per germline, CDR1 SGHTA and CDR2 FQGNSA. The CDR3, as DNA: TGTGCCAGCAGCTTCCTCTCCCCAAGCGGGACCAACACAGATACGCAGTATTTT. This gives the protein CASSFLSPSGTNTDTQYF.

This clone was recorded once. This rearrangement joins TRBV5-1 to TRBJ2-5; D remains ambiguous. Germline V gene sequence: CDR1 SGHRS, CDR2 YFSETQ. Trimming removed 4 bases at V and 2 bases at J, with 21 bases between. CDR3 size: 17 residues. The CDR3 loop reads CASSITRLLLKQETQYF. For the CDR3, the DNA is TGCGCCAGCAGCATAACCAGACTCCTACTAAAACAAGAGACCCAGTACTTC. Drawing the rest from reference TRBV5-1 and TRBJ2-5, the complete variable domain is KAGVTQTPRYLIKTRGQQVTLSCSPISGHRSVSWYQQTPGQGLQFLFEYFSETQRNKGNFPGRFSGRQFSNSRSEMNVSTLELGDSALYLCASSITRLLLKQETQYFGPGTRLLVL.

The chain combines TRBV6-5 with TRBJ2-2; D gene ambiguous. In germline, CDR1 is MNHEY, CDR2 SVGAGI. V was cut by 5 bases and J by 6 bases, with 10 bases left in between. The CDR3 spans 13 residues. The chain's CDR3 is CASSTTYPGELFF. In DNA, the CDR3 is TGTGCCAGCAGTACAACGTATCCCGGGGAGCTGTTTTTT.

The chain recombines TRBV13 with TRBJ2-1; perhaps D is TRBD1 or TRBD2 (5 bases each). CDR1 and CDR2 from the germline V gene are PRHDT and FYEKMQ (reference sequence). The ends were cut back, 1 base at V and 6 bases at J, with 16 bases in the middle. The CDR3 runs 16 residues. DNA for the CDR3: TGTGCCAGCAGCTTAGATGACGGGACCGGGGCCAATGAGCAGTTCTTC. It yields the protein CASSLDDGTGANEQFF.

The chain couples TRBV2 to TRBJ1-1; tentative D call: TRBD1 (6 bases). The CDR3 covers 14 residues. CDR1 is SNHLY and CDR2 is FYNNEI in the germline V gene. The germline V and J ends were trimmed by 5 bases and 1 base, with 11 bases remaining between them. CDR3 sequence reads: CASSWTETNTEAFF. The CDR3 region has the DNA TGTGCCAGCAGTTGGACAGAGACGAACACTGAAGCTTTCTTT.

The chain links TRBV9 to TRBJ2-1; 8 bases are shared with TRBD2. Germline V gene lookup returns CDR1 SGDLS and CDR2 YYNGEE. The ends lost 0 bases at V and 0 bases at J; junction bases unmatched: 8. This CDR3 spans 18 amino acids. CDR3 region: CASSVGTSGWSSYNEQFF. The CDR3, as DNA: TGTGCCAGCAGCGTAGGAACTAGCGGTTGGAGCTCCTACAATGAGCAGTTCTTC.

The CDR3 DNA sequence: TGTGCCAGTAGTCCGGGTAGCAATCAGCCCCAGCATTTT. Translation: CASSPGSNQPQHF. The V call is TRBV19, the J call TRBJ1-5; D is uncertain. V shed 5 bases and J shed 0 bases, with 5 bases lying between them. This CDR3 is 13 amino acids long. CDR1 is LNHDA, CDR2 SQIVND, per germline (reference sequence).